These 26 T cell receptor beta chains share one sample of origin, sequenced in a study of beta chain features in type 1 diabetes. Reverse transcription of all isolated RNA meant that expressed TCRB transcripts were sequenced. Measured with immunoSEQ multiplex PCR; TCRdb has only the in-frame clones, and not every one. Of hundreds of thousands of clones in the sample, around 15% were seen once. Sequenced: naive CD4+ T cells from blood. These receptors were taken from a man aged 18 to 29 in good health.

The chain employs TRBV7-8 and TRBJ2-2, with 9 bases that match TRBD1. V was pared by 1 base and J by 3 bases, with 6 bases of the junction left unmatched. CDR3 size: 17 residues. The germline gives CDR1 SGHVS, CDR2 FQNEAQ. CDR3 bases: TGTGCCAGCAGCTTAGGGGGGACAGGGTTATACACCGGGGAGCTGTTTTTT. It translates to CASSLGGTGLYTGELFF.

This clone was observed a few times. V is TRBV25-1 and J is TRBJ2-7, with D perhaps TRBD1 (5 bases). V was pared by 4 bases and J by 7 bases, with 11 bases between. The CDR3 sequence is 12 residues long. In germline, CDR1 is MGHDK, CDR2 SYGVNS. CDR3 amino acids: CASSGQGREQYF. CDR3 nucleotides: TGTGCCAGCAGTGGCCAGGGAAGGGAGCAGTACTTC.

Concerning this clone itself: Other nucleotide sequences from this sample produce the same CDR3. The chain couples TRBV18 to TRBJ2-5; no reliable D call. Trimming stripped 3 bases from V and 0 bases from J, with 2 bases between. Germline V CDR1 and CDR2: KGHSH, LQKENI. This CDR3 comprises 12 residues. The CDR3 sequence is CASSPYQETQYF. For the CDR3, the DNA is TGTGCCAGCTCACCGTACCAAGAGACCCAGTACTTC.

Points on this clone: This clone may be a read error of a much larger clone one base away. This rearrangement joins TRBV5-6 to TRBJ2-5; D remains unclear. This CDR3 spans 11 amino acids. Germline V gene lookup returns CDR1 SGHDT and CDR2 YYEEEE. The V and J ends lost 4 bases and 4 bases respectively, with 5 bases between them. The CDR3 loop is CASSLAETQYF. CDR3 DNA sequence: TGTGCCAGCAGCCTCGCAGAGACCCAGTACTTC.

The rearrangement links TRBV28 to TRBJ2-2; 7 bases map to TRBD2. The ends lost 4 bases at V and 6 bases at J; junction bases unmatched: 5. Germline V gives CDR1 MDHEN, CDR2 SYDVKM. This CDR3 has 14 residues. The CDR3 DNA is TGTGCCAGCAGTTCGACCGGGAGGTCCGGGGAGCTGTTTTTT. It yields the protein CASSSTGRSGELFF.

This clone has just a few counts. The V gene is TRBV2, the J gene TRBJ2-1; TRBD2 matches 10 bases. Germline CDR1 is SNHLY and CDR2 is FYNNEI. Trimming took 6 bases from V and 9 from J; bases not matched to a gene: 14. The CDR3 runs to 16 residues. This chain's CDR3 is CASRLTSGRDGGEQFF. Written as DNA, the CDR3 is TGTGCCAGCAGACTTACAAGCGGGAGGGACGGGGGTGAGCAGTTCTTC.

The chain is built from TRBV2 and TRBJ1-2, with 8 bases matching TRBD1. The V gene end was trimmed by 5 bases and the J gene end by 6 bases; junction bases not matched to a gene: 11. CDR1 SNHLY and CDR2 FYNNEI come from the germline V gene. The CDR3 length is 15 residues. DNA for the CDR3: TGTGCCAGCAGTAACTCCCCGCAGGGGGCCCATGGCTACACCTTC. Translated: CASSNSPQGAHGYTF. The complete variable domain, with remaining parts taken from reference TRBV2 and TRBJ1-2, reads EPEVTQTPSHQVTQMGQEVILRCVPISNHLYFYWYRQILGQKVEFLVSFYNNEISEKSEIFDDQFSVERPDGSNFTLKIRSTKLEDSAMYFCASSNSPQGAHGYTFGSGTRLTVV.

This clone has only a few counts. The V gene is TRBV7-9, the J gene TRBJ2-4; 7 bases are a match to TRBD1. There are 17 residues in the CDR3. After removal of 2 bases from V and 0 bases from J, the junction contained 7 bases not matched to a gene. Germline V gene lookup returns CDR1 SEHNR and CDR2 FQNEAQ (reference sequence). CDR3 in amino acids: CASSLPQGYRAKNIQYF. The DNA of the CDR3 is TGTGCCAGCAGCTTACCACAGGGGTATAGAGCCAAAAACATTCAGTACTTC.

The CDR3 DNA sequence: TGTGCCAGCAGCCCACTGGGGCGCCCCTACAATGAGCAGTTCTTC. This encodes CASSPLGRPYNEQFF. This chain connects TRBV7-2 to TRBJ2-1, with D possibly matching TRBD1 (5 bases). In germline, CDR1 is SGHTA, CDR2 FQGNSA. The CDR3 has 15 amino acids. V was clipped by 5 bases and J by 2 bases, with 13 bases between them.

Written as DNA, the CDR3 is TGTGCCAGCAGCCCAGGGGCGGGGGAGACCCAGTACTTC. Translation: CASSPGAGETQYF. The chain carries TRBV7-3 and TRBJ2-5; D may correspond to TRBD1 or TRBD2 (6 bases each). The CDR3 covers 13 residues. Germline V gives CDR1 SGHTA, CDR2 FQGTGA. V was shortened by 5 bases and J by 5 bases, with 12 bases between the two germline ends.

This clone has a handful of counts. V usage is TRBV5-6 and J usage is TRBJ2-7; weak D call: TRBD1 (6 bases). Germline values: CDR1 SGHDT, CDR2 YYEEEE. This CDR3 has 13 amino acids. V gave up 3 bases and J gave up 5 bases, with 12 bases separating them. DNA for the CDR3: TGTGCCAGCAGCTCTCCACAGGGCCACGAGCAGTACTTC. Encoded protein: CASSSPQGHEQYF.

The chain links TRBV5-1 to TRBJ2-5, with 7 bases matching TRBD2. CDR1 is SGHRS, CDR2 YFSETQ, per germline. This CDR3 is 14 amino acids long. The J segment lost 4 bases and the V segment lost 4 bases, leaving 7 bases of the junction unmatched. The CDR3 DNA reads as TGCGCCAGCAGCCGGCGGGAGACGGGAGAGACCCAGTACTTC. Translation: CASSRRETGETQYF.

The rearrangement joins TRBV10-3 to TRBJ1-4, with 9 bases identical to TRBD1. V trimming: 3 bases; J trimming: 8 bases; junction bases outside the gene matches: 7. CDR1 and CDR2 (germline): ENHRY, SYGVKD. This CDR3 contains 15 residues. The CDR3 is CAISEQGAVWEKLFF. CDR3 in DNA: TGTGCCATCAGTGAACAGGGGGCGGTTTGGGAAAAACTGTTTTTT.

The rearrangement joins TRBV4-3 to TRBJ1-2; D not certain. The germline V gene has CDR1 LGHNA and CDR2 YSLEER. CDR3 length: 16 residues. Trimming stripped 0 bases from V and 3 bases from J, with 14 bases between. CDR3 bases: TGCGCCAGCAGCCAAGAACCCGGGGTATTAGACTATGGCTACACCTTC. It codes for CASSQEPGVLDYGYTF.

This chain uses TRBV28 with TRBJ1-1; a possible D gene is TRBD1 (6 bases). The V gene's germline CDR1 is MDHEN and CDR2 SYDVKM. V was pared by 4 bases and J by 5 bases, with 17 bases between. This CDR3 has 15 amino acids. Here the CDR3 reads CASSSQQGWETEAFF. CDR3 nucleotide sequence: TGTGCCAGCAGTTCTCAACAGGGTTGGGAGACTGAAGCTTTCTTT.

This clone has only a few counts. The gene calls are TRBV30 and TRBJ1-1; no definite D call. V lost 0 bases, J lost 5 bases, and 19 bases lay in between. Germline V gene lookup returns CDR1 GTSNPN and CDR2 SVGIG (reference sequence). The CDR3 runs to 16 residues. The CDR3: CAWSVRGATRRTEAFF. In nucleotides, the CDR3 is TGTGCCTGGAGTGTACGGGGTGCGACCCGTAGGACTGAAGCTTTCTTT. The full variable domain, with the rest looked up from reference TRBV30 and TRBJ1-1, is SQTIHQWPATLVQPVGSPLSLECTVEGTSNPNLYWYRQAAGRGLQLLFYSVGIGQISSEVPQNLSASRPQDRQFILSSKKLLLSDSGFYLCAWSVRGATRRTEAFFGQGTRLTVV.

The chain carries TRBV25-1 and TRBJ1-2; D perhaps matches TRBD1 (6 bases). Germline V gene data show CDR1 as MGHDK and CDR2 as SYGVNS. V lost 4 bases and J lost 8, with 20 bases in between. The CDR3 spans 15 residues. The CDR3 region is CASSAGGAQSEGYTF. CDR3 nucleotide sequence: TGTGCCAGCAGTGCTGGGGGGGCGCAGTCGGAGGGCTACACCTTC.

This clone came up a few times. The chain uses TRBV5-1 and TRBJ2-1, with TRBD2 matching over 10 bases. Germline V lookup: CDR1 SGHRS, CDR2 YFSETQ. This CDR3 contains 16 residues. V shed 2 bases, J shed 3 bases, and the junction held 5 bases outside the gene matches. The CDR3 is CASSFLAGGLYNEQFF. The CDR3 region has the DNA TGCGCCAGCAGCTTCTTAGCGGGAGGACTCTACAATGAGCAGTTCTTC.

This chain links TRBV21-1 with TRBJ2-4. TRBV21-1 constitutes a pseudogene. The CDR3 extends over 13 amino acids. CDR3: CASRGVAQNIQYF. The CDR3 DNA is TGTGCCAGCAGGGGGGTGGCGCAAAACATTCAGTACTTC.

This clone has more than one count but fewer than ten. CDR3 DNA sequence: TGCGCCAGCAGCTTGACCCCAGGCACTACGTACGAGCAGTACTTC. Translating gives CASSLTPGTTYEQYF. The chain has TRBV5-1 and TRBJ2-7, with D unresolved. V lost 1 base and J 4 bases, leaving 15 bases between the germline ends. The CDR3 contains 15 residues. Germline CDR1 and CDR2: SGHRS and YFSETQ.

This clone has just a few counts. The genes are TRBV19 and TRBJ2-7; 10 bases line up with TRBD1. The CDR3 length is 14 residues. V dropped 6 bases and J dropped 1; count of bases not matched to a gene: 3. Per germline, CDR1 LNHDA and CDR2 SQIVND (reference sequence). DNA for the CDR3: TGTGCCAGTAGCCGACAGGGGGCTTCCTACGAGCAGTACTTC. Amino acids: CASSRQGASYEQYF.

This clone turned up a few times. This chain's CDR3 is CASSPAGAQETQYF. CDR3 DNA sequence: TGTGCCAGCTCACCCGCGGGGGCCCAAGAGACCCAGTACTTC. J is TRBJ2-5 and V is TRBV18, with D possibly being TRBD2 (7 bases). The CDR3 runs to 14 residues. Germline-derived CDR1 and CDR2 are KGHSH and LQKENI. V shed 3 bases and J shed 1 base, with 9 bases lying between them.

This clone turned up a few times. V usage is TRBV11-1 and J usage is TRBJ2-6; the D is unclear. The germline V and J ends were trimmed by 7 bases and 4 bases, with 11 bases remaining between them. Germline lookup yields CDR1 SGHAT and CDR2 FQDESV (reference sequence). CDR3 length equals 14 residues. The CDR3 sequence: CASTRRRGANVLTF. The CDR3 nucleotides read TGTGCCAGCACCCGAAGGCGGGGGGCCAACGTCCTGACTTTC.

This clone was recorded a few times. The chain is built from TRBV6-1 and TRBJ1-1; D may be TRBD1 (5 bases). Germline values: CDR1 MNHNS, CDR2 SASEGT. This CDR3 comprises 13 residues. The germline V and J ends were trimmed by 11 bases and 0 bases, with 13 bases remaining between them. The CDR3 nucleotides read TGTGCCGGACACAGGCTCATGAACACTGAAGCTTTCTTT. Residues: CAGHRLMNTEAFF.

About this clone: Compared with germline, one end of the junction differs, possibly owing to a read error. This chain connects TRBV15 to TRBJ2-1, with 14 bases matching TRBD2. Germline V gene sequence: CDR1 LNHNV, CDR2 YYDKDF (reference sequence). This CDR3 has 14 residues. As DNA, the CDR3 is TGTGCCACCAGCAGTCTGGGGACTAGCGGGAGAAGGCTCTTC. It translates to CATSSLGTSGRRLF.

This sequence joins TRBV28 and TRBJ2-7, with 12 nucleotides matching TRBD1. J gave up 2 bases and V 4 bases, and 15 bases lay outside the gene matches. The CDR3 has 19 amino acids. Per germline, CDR1 MDHEN and CDR2 SYDVKM. CDR3 sequence: CASSSTPGQGASRTYEQYF. The DNA for the CDR3 is TGTGCCAGCAGTTCCACTCCGGGACAGGGGGCCAGTAGGACCTACGAGCAGTACTTC.